The rows below give T cell receptor beta chains drawn from one sample of a study of blood T cell repertoires in COVID-19. TCRdb's table, derived via immunoSEQ multiplex PCR, lists solely in-frame clones and lacks some. The repertoire holds some 200,000 clones, with 84% as singletons. The sequenced sample consisted of peripheral blood. Every receptor here comes from a human donor in a cohort sampled during active COVID-19. Each CDR3 is given with its conserved first and last residue. The order of the fields is CDR3 protein, V gene, J gene.

cdr3_aa: CASRSGGANSYEQYF
v_call: TRBV6-5
j_call: TRBJ2-7

cdr3_aa: CASSRTGGMDEQFF
v_call: TRBV18
j_call: TRBJ2-1

cdr3_aa: CASSQYGGETQYF
v_call: TRBV3-1/TRBV3-2
j_call: TRBJ2-5

cdr3_aa: CASSQGDRDQETQYF
v_call: TRBV4-1
j_call: TRBJ2-5

cdr3_aa: CASSDPWIPRAGESYEQYF
v_call: TRBV19
j_call: TRBJ2-7

cdr3_aa: CASSPTGYEQYF
v_call: TRBV6-5
j_call: TRBJ2-7

cdr3_aa: CASSIWGTSGKAELFF
v_call: TRBV19
j_call: TRBJ2-2

cdr3_aa: CASSQGTGYFYEQYF
v_call: TRBV4-1
j_call: TRBJ2-7

cdr3_aa: CASRDSWEGEQYF
v_call: TRBV12-3/TRBV12-4
j_call: TRBJ2-7

cdr3_aa: CSVEGGTSALNEQFF
v_call: TRBV29-1
j_call: TRBJ2-1

cdr3_aa: CASSIGQAGYTF
v_call: TRBV12-3/TRBV12-4
j_call: TRBJ1-2

cdr3_aa: CASSPRLAVTGELFF
v_call: TRBV19
j_call: TRBJ2-2

cdr3_aa: CASSPLNRRRRGESGNTIYF
v_call: TRBV18
j_call: TRBJ1-3

cdr3_aa: CASRPGTASYEQYF
v_call: TRBV2
j_call: TRBJ2-7

cdr3_aa: CASSLVVGGTAEAFF
v_call: TRBV5-1
j_call: TRBJ1-1

cdr3_aa: CASSQGSGGQTSTDTQYF
v_call: TRBV4-1
j_call: TRBJ2-3

cdr3_aa: CAISESGDGGQPQHF
v_call: TRBV10-3
j_call: TRBJ1-5

cdr3_aa: CASRRGAPNWKPQHF
v_call: TRBV2
j_call: TRBJ1-5

cdr3_aa: CASSQITGGRRYEQYF
v_call: TRBV3-1/TRBV3-2
j_call: TRBJ2-7

cdr3_aa: CASSPRVVGHEKLFF
v_call: TRBV27
j_call: TRBJ1-4

cdr3_aa: CASGRRGQGTDTQYF
v_call: TRBV6-5
j_call: TRBJ2-3

cdr3_aa: CATSRDPGESYEQYF
v_call: TRBV15
j_call: TRBJ2-7

cdr3_aa: CASSHRFRTSTGELFF
v_call: TRBV5-6
j_call: TRBJ2-2

cdr3_aa: CASSLFPSGSAYEQYF
v_call: TRBV3-1/TRBV3-2
j_call: TRBJ2-7

cdr3_aa: CASSLDRGRNEQFF
v_call: TRBV7-9
j_call: TRBJ2-1

cdr3_aa: CASRLRDRDTDTQYF
v_call: TRBV7-8
j_call: TRBJ2-3

cdr3_aa: CASSQLRGHTDTQYF
v_call: TRBV4-2
j_call: TRBJ2-3

cdr3_aa: CASSQDWAPSESSYNEQFF
v_call: TRBV4-1
j_call: TRBJ2-1

cdr3_aa: CASTADRTSEQYF
v_call: TRBV2
j_call: TRBJ2-7

cdr3_aa: CATSDSTGTGYQETQYF
v_call: TRBV24-1
j_call: TRBJ2-5

cdr3_aa: CASSLEQRRTDTQYF
v_call: TRBV5-1
j_call: TRBJ2-3

cdr3_aa: CASSQSGTREQPQHF
v_call: TRBV4-1
j_call: TRBJ1-5

cdr3_aa: CASSGSGTRGNEQFF
v_call: TRBV18
j_call: TRBJ2-1

cdr3_aa: CSVVADIAGGYNEQFF
v_call: TRBV29-1
j_call: TRBJ2-1

cdr3_aa: CASSASGTGEYPQRAEAFF
v_call: TRBV13
j_call: TRBJ1-1

cdr3_aa: CASNLIQGDNEKLFF
v_call: TRBV2
j_call: TRBJ1-4

cdr3_aa: CASSAGLAGGLTGELFF
v_call: TRBV5-1
j_call: TRBJ2-2

cdr3_aa: CASSTRPGQGEQETQYF
v_call: TRBV4-1
j_call: TRBJ2-5

cdr3_aa: CATSARSSYNEQFF
v_call: TRBV24-1
j_call: TRBJ2-1

cdr3_aa: CASSLQARETQYF
v_call: TRBV5-1
j_call: TRBJ2-5

cdr3_aa: CASRTGSTQPQHF
v_call: TRBV19
j_call: TRBJ1-5

cdr3_aa: CASSLRRDAYEQYF
v_call: TRBV7-2
j_call: TRBJ2-7

cdr3_aa: CASRVGGGRGRDEQFF
v_call: TRBV5-1
j_call: TRBJ2-1

cdr3_aa: CASSLLNEQFF
v_call: TRBV7-8
j_call: TRBJ2-1

cdr3_aa: CASSQGTGWTPYEQYF
v_call: TRBV3-1/TRBV3-2
j_call: TRBJ2-7

cdr3_aa: CASSPLAGGYNEQFF
v_call: TRBV3-1/TRBV3-2
j_call: TRBJ2-1